The clone carrying this T cell receptor beta chain was counted only a few times. What it recognizes is unknown. This sample is drawn from a study of identical twins. Findings of the study overall: When twins shared out-of-frame alpha sequences, those sequences had excess low generation probability. Abundant beta clonotypes from cord blood bore fewer insertions; memory repertoires lacked this pattern. Beta out-of-frame sequences displayed a weaker excess of sharing between twins.

TCRdb recomputed calls from the 5' RACE reads with MiXCR, one row per CDR3 protein. The data hold 690,000 or so distinct CDR3 sequences, with 8.6% observed a single time. This sample was shared with a second study, whose subject was yellow fever vaccine responses in identical twins.

Sequenced material: PBMCs. This TCR was recovered from a woman under 30 in good health.

This chain's CDR3 is CASSQGTAEKLFF. CDR3 nucleotides: TGTGCCAGCAGCCAAGGGACAGCCGAAAAACTGTTTTTT. V is TRBV3-1 and J is TRBJ1-4; possibly TRBD1 for D (6 bases). The CDR3 has 13 residues. Germline V lookup: CDR1 LGHDT, CDR2 YNNKEL (reference sequence). The germline V and J ends were trimmed by 1 base and 8 bases, with 8 bases remaining between them.